The clone carrying this T cell receptor (beta chain) was detected a few times. This specimen comes from a study of T cell clones after liver transplantation. Study background: At least one year of complete immunosuppression withdrawal without enzymes over twice normal defined tolerance.

The germline V gene has CDR1 SNHLY and CDR2 FYNNEI. The ends lost 6 bases at V and 2 bases at J; junction bases unmatched: 10. This CDR3 region has 16 residues. The table came from immunoSEQ multiplex PCR; TCRdb's copy has only in-frame clones and leaves some out. The table includes approximately 12,000 clones, roughly four fifths detected once. Here the sequenced sample was CD8+ T cells from blood, taken at the 22-month timepoint. This clonotype was obtained from a human patient who received a liver transplant. Some T cells may have originated in the graft donor. This chain uses TRBV2 with TRBJ1-2, with 9 bases aligning to TRBD1. The CDR3 DNA sequence: TGTGCCAGCAGGGGACAGGGAACTCTACGAAACTATGGCTACACCTTC. This translates into CASRGQGTLRNYGYTF.